A selection of T cell receptor beta chains follows, all from one sample in a study of PD-L1 blockade in urothelial cancer. The method was immunoSEQ multiplex PCR; TCRdb's version includes in-frame clones alone and lacks a portion of them. This table has roughly 90,000 clones, roughly 90% appearing once. The specimen was PBMCs, collected around atezolizumab (anti-PD-L1) treatment. These receptors all come from a man aged 55 to 70 with urothelial cancer. Both conserved end residues are part of each CDR3. D genes are given only for firm matches.

j_call | d_call | v_call | cdr3_nt | cdr3_aa
TRBJ1-2 | - | TRBV27 | TGTGCCAGCAGTGGGGGCGTTGGCTACACCTTC | CASSGGVGYTF
TRBJ2-1 | - | TRBV28 | TGTGCCAGCAGTTTAATTGGCAGGAGGTCCTACAATGAGCAGTTCTTC | CASSLIGRRSYNEQFF
TRBJ2-7 | - | TRBV11-2 | TGTGCCAGCAGCTTAAACCTGGGGGCCGAGGGATACGAGCAGTACTTC | CASSLNLGAEGYEQYF
TRBJ1-2 | TRBD1 | TRBV18 | TGTGCCAGCTCACCTCCGGGACAGGGGAACTATGGCTACACCTTC | CASSPPGQGNYGYTF
TRBJ2-5 | - | TRBV7-8 | TGTGCCAGCAGCTTAGGTGGGGGCTTGGGGGAGACCCAGTACTTC | CASSLGGGLGETQYF
TRBJ2-6 | - | TRBV5-1 | TGCGCCAGCAGCTTGGGCAGGGACTCTGGGGCCAACGTCCTGACTTTC | CASSLGRDSGANVLTF
TRBJ2-5 | - | TRBV25-1 | TGTGCCAGCAGTGCCCGGGACTGGTACCAAGAGACCCAGTACTTC | CASSARDWYQETQYF
TRBJ1-3 | TRBD1 | TRBV7-9 | TGTGCCAGCAGATCACCGGGACAGGGGTCTGGAAACACCATATATTTT | CASRSPGQGSGNTIYF
TRBJ2-2 | - | TRBV5-4 | TGTGCCAGCAGCTTGGACAGGGCGACCGGGGAGCTGTTTTTT | CASSLDRATGELFF
TRBJ1-4 | - | TRBV25-1 | TGTGCCAGCACCAGCGGGGGCGTCGTTAATGAAAAACTGTTTTTT | CASTSGGVVNEKLFF
TRBJ1-4 | TRBD1 | TRBV5-1 | TGCGCCAGCAGCTTGTCGGGACAGGGGAATGAAAAACTGTTTTTT | CASSLSGQGNEKLFF